Below, 9 T cell receptor beta chains from the same sample are listed, as sequenced in a study of blood T cell repertoires in COVID-19. Measured with immunoSEQ multiplex PCR; TCRdb has only the in-frame clones, and not every one. The data contain more than 85,000 clones, 70% to 90% of them seen just once; the ten biggest clones take up roughly 4.2%. The sample comprised peripheral blood. These receptors all stem from a human donor with COVID-19, enrolled during active disease. The donor label of this sample is uncertain.

CDR3 amino acids: CASSDGATPRGHYEQYF. The CDR3 nucleotides are TGTGCCAGCAGCGATGGCGCCACACCCAGGGGACACTACGAGCAGTACTTC. This chain links TRBV3-1 (or the pseudogene TRBV3-2) with TRBJ2-7; perhaps TRBD1 as D (6 bases). The CDR3 has 17 residues. CDR1 and CDR2 (germline): LGHDT, YNNKEL (reference sequence). Trimming took off 5 bases at V and 3 bases at J, with 23 bases between the two ends.

The chain couples TRBV7-2 to TRBJ1-3; 8 bases agree with TRBD1. The CDR3 is 17 residues long. With 5 bases clipped from V and 0 bases from J, the junction kept 9 bases outside the gene matches. The germline V gene encodes CDR1 SGHTA and CDR2 FQGNSA. This CDR3 is CASSPRGQAFSGNTIYF. As DNA, the CDR3 is TGTGCCAGCAGCCCTAGGGGACAGGCATTCTCTGGAAACACCATATATTTT.

V usage is TRBV3-1 (or the pseudogene TRBV3-2) and J usage is TRBJ1-5; 7 nucleotides align to TRBD1. The CDR3 runs to 18 residues. Germline loops: CDR1 LGHDT, CDR2 YNNKEL (reference sequence). V lost 2 bases, J lost 2 bases, and 12 bases stayed unmatched. The CDR3 region has the DNA TGTGCCAGCAGCCAATCGACTCCACAGGGGATTCGCAATCAGCCCCAGCATTTT. Protein sequence: CASSQSTPQGIRNQPQHF.

The chain employs TRBV24-1 and TRBJ1-1, with TRBD1 matching over 7 bases. CDR1 and CDR2 from the germline V gene are KGHDR and SFDVKD. This CDR3 has 13 residues. After removal of 3 bases from V and 8 bases from J, the junction contained 5 bases not matched to a gene. The chain's CDR3 is CATSDQGGTEAFF. The CDR3 DNA follows: TGTGCCACCAGTGATCAGGGGGGCACGGAAGCTTTCTTT.

The V and J genes are TRBV18 and TRBJ1-4, with D tentatively TRBD1 (5 bases). Trimming removed 4 bases at V and 4 bases at J, with 7 bases between. The germline V gene has CDR1 KGHSH and CDR2 LQKENI. This CDR3 contains 13 residues. CDR3 DNA sequence: TGTGCCAGCTCACTACAGGATAATGAAAAACTGTTTTTT. It translates to CASSLQDNEKLFF.

V and J are TRBV30 and TRBJ1-5, with TRBD1 matching 7 bases. The CDR3 extends over 15 amino acids. The germline gives CDR1 GTSNPN, CDR2 SVGIG (reference sequence). Trimming cost V 0 bases and J 7 bases; bases outside gene matches: 9. The CDR3, as DNA: TGTGCCTGGAGTGTACAAGGGGGCGCGGAGCAGCCCCAGCATTTT. This encodes CAWSVQGGAEQPQHF.

The CDR3 region has the DNA TGTGCCAGCAGACTAGCGGGGGGGCCGAAGGAGACCCAGTACTTC. Its protein is CASRLAGGPKETQYF. V gene TRBV6-6 combines with J gene TRBJ2-5; the match to TRBD2 covers 13 bases. The CDR3 consists of 15 residues. Germline V gene sequence: CDR1 MNHNY, CDR2 SVGAGI (reference sequence). Trimming took 6 bases from V and 5 from J; bases not matched to a gene: 6.

This clone was detected only once. V usage is TRBV6-2 or TRBV6-3 and J usage is TRBJ1-5, with a weak D call TRBD1 (6 bases). The germline V gene has CDR1 MNHEY and CDR2 SVGEGT. Trimming stripped 6 bases from V and 7 bases from J, with 22 bases between. This CDR3 has 16 residues. The CDR3 DNA reads as TGTGCCAGCAGCCCTACCCTGGGGGCCGTCGGGCAGCCCCAGCATTTT. It is translated as CASSPTLGAVGQPQHF.

This rearrangement joins TRBV14 to TRBJ1-1; TRBD1 matches 7 bases. Germline CDR1 SGHDN, CDR2 FVKESK. The CDR3 contains 14 residues. V shed 0 bases, J shed 11 bases, and the junction held 9 bases outside the gene matches. The CDR3 region is CASSQEQGGRAAFF. CDR3 DNA sequence: TGTGCCAGCAGCCAAGAGCAGGGGGGCAGGGCGGCTTTCTTT.